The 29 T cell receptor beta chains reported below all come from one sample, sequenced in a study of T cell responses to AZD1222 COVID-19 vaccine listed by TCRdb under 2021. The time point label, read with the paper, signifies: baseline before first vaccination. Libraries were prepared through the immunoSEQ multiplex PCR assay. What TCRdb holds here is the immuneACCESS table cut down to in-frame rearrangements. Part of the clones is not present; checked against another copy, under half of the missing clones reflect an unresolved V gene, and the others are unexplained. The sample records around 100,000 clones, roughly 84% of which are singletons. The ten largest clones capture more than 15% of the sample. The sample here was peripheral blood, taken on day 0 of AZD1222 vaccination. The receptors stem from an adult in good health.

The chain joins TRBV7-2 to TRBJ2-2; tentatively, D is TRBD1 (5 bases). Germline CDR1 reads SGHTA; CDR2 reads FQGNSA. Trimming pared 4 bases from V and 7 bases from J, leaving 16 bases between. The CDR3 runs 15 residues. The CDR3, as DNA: TGTGCCAGCAGCTCAAAGGGGTTGCTCGACGGGGAGCTGTTTTTT. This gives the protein CASSSKGLLDGELFF.

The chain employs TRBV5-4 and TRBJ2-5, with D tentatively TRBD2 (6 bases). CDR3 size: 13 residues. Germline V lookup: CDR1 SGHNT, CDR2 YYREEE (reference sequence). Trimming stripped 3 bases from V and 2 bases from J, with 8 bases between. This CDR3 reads CASSSGTQETQYF. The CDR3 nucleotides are TGTGCCAGCAGCTCCGGGACTCAAGAGACCCAGTACTTC.

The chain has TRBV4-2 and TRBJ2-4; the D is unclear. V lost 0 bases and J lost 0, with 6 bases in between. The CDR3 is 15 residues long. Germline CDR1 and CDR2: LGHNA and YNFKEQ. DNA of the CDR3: TGTGCCAGCAGCCAAGAAGGAATAGCCAAAAACATTCAGTACTTC. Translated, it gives CASSQEGIAKNIQYF.

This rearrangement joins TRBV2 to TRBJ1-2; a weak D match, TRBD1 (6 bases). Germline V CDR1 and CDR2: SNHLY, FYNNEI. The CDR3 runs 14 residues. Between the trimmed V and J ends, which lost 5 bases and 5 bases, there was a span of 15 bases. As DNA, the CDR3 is TGTGCCAGCAGTTTAGAAGGGCAGGGGTATGGCTACACCTTC. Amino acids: CASSLEGQGYGYTF. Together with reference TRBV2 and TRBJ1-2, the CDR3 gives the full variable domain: EPEVTQTPSHQVTQMGQEVILRCVPISNHLYFYWYRQILGQKVEFLVSFYNNEISEKSEIFDDQFSVERPDGSNFTLKIRSTKLEDSAMYFCASSLEGQGYGYTFGSGTRLTVV.

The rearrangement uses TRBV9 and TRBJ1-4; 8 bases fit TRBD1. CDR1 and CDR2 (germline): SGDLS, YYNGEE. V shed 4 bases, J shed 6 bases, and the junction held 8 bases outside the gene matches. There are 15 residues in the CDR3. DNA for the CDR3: TGTGCCAGCAGCTCCCGACAGGGGTGGGATGAAAAACTGTTTTTT. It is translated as CASSSRQGWDEKLFF.

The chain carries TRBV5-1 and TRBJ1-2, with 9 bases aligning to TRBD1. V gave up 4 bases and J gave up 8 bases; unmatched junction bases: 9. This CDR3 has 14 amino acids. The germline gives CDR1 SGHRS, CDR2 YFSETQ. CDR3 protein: CASSPTGTGKGYTF. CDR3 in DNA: TGCGCCAGCAGCCCAACCGGGACAGGGAAAGGCTACACCTTC.

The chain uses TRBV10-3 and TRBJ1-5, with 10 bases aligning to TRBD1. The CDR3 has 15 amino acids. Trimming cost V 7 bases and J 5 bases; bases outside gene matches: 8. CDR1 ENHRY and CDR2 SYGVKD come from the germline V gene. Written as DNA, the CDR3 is TGTGCCATCAAGTCGGGGACAGGGGACCATCAGCCCCAGCATTTT. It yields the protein CAIKSGTGDHQPQHF.

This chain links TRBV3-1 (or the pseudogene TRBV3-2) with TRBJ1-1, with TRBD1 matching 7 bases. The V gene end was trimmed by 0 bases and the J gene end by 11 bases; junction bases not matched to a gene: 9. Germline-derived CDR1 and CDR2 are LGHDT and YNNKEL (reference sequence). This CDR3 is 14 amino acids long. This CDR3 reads CASSQETEGTEAFF. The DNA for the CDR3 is TGTGCCAGCAGCCAAGAGACGGAAGGGACAGAGGCTTTCTTT.

The CDR3 region has the DNA TGTGCCAGCAGTCTTACATCGAGCTCCTACAATGAGCAGTTCTTC. Translated, it gives CASSLTSSSYNEQFF. The chain couples TRBV5-4 to TRBJ2-1, with D hard to call. The CDR3 runs 15 residues. Germline CDR1 SGHNT, CDR2 YYREEE (reference sequence). V was trimmed by 5 bases and J by 0 bases, leaving 12 bases between them.

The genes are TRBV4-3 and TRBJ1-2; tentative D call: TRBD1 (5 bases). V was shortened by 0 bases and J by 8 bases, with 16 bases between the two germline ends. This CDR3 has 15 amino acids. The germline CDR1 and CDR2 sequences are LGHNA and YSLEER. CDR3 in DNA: TGCGCCAGCAGCCAAGAGTGGCCAGGGACGAGGGGCTACACCTTC. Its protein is CASSQEWPGTRGYTF.

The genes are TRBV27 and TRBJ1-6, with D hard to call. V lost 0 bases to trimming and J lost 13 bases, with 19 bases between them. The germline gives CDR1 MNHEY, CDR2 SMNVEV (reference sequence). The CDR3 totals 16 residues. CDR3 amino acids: CASSLSGTEGPSPLHF. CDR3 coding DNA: TGTGCCAGCAGTTTATCGGGTACGGAGGGCCCCTCGCCCCTCCACTTT.

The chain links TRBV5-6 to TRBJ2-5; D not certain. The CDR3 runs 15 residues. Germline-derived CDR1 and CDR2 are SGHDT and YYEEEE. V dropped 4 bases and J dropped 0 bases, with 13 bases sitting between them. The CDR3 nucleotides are TGTGCCAGCAGCAGTCGGGCAGGCTACCAAGAGACCCAGTACTTC. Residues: CASSSRAGYQETQYF.

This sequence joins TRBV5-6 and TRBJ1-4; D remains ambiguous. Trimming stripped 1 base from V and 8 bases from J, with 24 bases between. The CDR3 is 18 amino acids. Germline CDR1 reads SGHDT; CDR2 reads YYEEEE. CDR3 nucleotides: TGTGCCAGCAGCTTGTATAACAGAACCCTAATCTTAGGGGAAAAACTGTTTTTT. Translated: CASSLYNRTLILGEKLFF.

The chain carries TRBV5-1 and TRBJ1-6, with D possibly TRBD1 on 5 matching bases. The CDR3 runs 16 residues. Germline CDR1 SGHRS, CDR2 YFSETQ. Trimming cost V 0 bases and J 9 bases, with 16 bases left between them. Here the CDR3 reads CASSLGGELLSSPLHF. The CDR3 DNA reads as TGCGCCAGCAGCTTGGGGGGGGAACTTCTAAGTTCACCCCTCCACTTT.

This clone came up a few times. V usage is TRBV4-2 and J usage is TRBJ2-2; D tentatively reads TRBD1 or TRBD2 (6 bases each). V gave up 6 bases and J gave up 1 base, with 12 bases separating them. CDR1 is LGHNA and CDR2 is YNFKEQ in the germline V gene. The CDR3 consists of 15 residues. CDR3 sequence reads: CASRKEGVNTGELFF. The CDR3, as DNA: TGTGCCAGCAGAAAGGAGGGGGTGAACACCGGGGAGCTGTTTTTT.

The CDR3 protein is CSVPGQLNTEAFF. CDR3 DNA sequence: TGCAGCGTGCCCGGACAGCTGAACACTGAAGCTTTCTTT. The rearrangement uses TRBV29-1 and TRBJ1-1; TRBD1 might be the D (6 bases). The CDR3 has 13 amino acids. V shed 6 bases and J shed 0 bases, with 11 bases lying between them. Germline lookup yields CDR1 SQVTM and CDR2 ANQGSEA.

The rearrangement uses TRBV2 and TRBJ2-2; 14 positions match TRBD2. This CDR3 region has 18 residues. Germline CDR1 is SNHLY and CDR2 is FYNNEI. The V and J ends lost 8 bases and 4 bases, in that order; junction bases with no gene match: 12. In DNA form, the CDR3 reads TGTGCCAGCCGAAAGACTAGCGGGAGGGTGTTGGGCACCGGGGAGCTGTTTTTT. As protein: CASRKTSGRVLGTGELFF. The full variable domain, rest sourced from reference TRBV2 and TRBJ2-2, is EPEVTQTPSHQVTQMGQEVILRCVPISNHLYFYWYRQILGQKVEFLVSFYNNEISEKSEIFDDQFSVERPDGSNFTLKIRSTKLEDSAMYFCASRKTSGRVLGTGELFFGEGSRLTVL.

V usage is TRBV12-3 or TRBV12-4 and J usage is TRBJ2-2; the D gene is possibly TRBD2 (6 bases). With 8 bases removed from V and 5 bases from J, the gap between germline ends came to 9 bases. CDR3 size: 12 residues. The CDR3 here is CASSGGTGELFF. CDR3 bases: TGTGCCAGCTCTGGGGGGACCGGGGAGCTGTTTTTT.

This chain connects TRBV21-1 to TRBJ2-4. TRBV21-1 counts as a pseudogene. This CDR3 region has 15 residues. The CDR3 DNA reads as TGTGCCAGCAGCACTCCGGATCGAGCCAAAAACATTCAGTACTTC. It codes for CASSTPDRAKNIQYF.

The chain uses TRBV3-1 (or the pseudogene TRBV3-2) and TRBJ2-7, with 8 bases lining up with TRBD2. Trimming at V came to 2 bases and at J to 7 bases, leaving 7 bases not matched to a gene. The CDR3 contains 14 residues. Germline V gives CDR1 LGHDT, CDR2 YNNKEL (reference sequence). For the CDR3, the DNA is TGTGCCAGCAGCCAATCCGGTGTAGCGGGGGAGCAGTACTTC. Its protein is CASSQSGVAGEQYF.

The CDR3 sequence is CASSQVQYGYTF. The CDR3 bases are TGTGCCAGCAGCCAAGTACAGTATGGCTACACCTTC. The chain combines TRBV3-1 (or the pseudogene TRBV3-2) with TRBJ1-2; D remains ambiguous. CDR1 is LGHDT and CDR2 is YNNKEL in the germline V gene (reference sequence). V gave up 1 base and J gave up 5 bases, with 5 bases separating them. CDR3 length: 12 amino acids.

The chain's CDR3 is CASSKGRGVDGYTF. DNA for the CDR3: TGTGCCAGCAGCAAGGGTCGGGGGGTTGATGGCTACACCTTC. The chain couples TRBV21-1 to TRBJ1-2. TRBV21-1 is a pseudogene segment. This CDR3 contains 14 residues.

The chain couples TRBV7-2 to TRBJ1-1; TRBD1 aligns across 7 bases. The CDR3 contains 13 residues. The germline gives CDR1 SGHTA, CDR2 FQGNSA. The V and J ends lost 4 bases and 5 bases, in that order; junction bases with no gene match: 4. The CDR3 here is CASSYRGKTEAFF. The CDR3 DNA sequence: TGTGCCAGCAGCTACAGGGGTAAAACTGAAGCTTTCTTT.

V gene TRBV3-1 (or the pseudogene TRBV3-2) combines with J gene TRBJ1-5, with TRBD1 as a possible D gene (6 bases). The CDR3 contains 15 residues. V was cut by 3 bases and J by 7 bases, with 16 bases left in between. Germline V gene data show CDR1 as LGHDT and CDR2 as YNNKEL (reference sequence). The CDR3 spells CASSQASGVGQPQHF. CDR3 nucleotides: TGTGCCAGCAGCCAGGCCTCAGGGGTGGGGCAGCCCCAGCATTTT.

The CDR3 protein is CASSTRSRGWNTGELFF. Here the CDR3 DNA reads TGTGCCAGTAGTACCCGCTCGAGGGGTTGGAACACCGGGGAGCTGTTTTTT. The chain couples TRBV19 to TRBJ2-2; D may match TRBD1 or TRBD2 (5 bases each). Trimming stripped 4 bases from V and 1 base from J, with 16 bases between. CDR1 is LNHDA and CDR2 is SQIVND in the germline V gene (reference sequence). CDR3 length equals 17 residues.

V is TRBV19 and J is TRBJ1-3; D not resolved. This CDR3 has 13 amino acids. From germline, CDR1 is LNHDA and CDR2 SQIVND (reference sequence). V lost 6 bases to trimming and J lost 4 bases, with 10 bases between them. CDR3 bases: TGTGCCAGTAGGGTGGCGGGGGGAAACACCATATATTTT. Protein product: CASRVAGGNTIYF. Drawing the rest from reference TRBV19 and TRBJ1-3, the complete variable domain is DGGITQSPKYLFRKEGQNVTLSCEQNLNHDAMYWYRQDPGQGLRLIYYSQIVNDFQKGDIAEGYSVSREKKESFPLTVTSAQKNPTAFYLCASRVAGGNTIYFGEGSWLTVV.

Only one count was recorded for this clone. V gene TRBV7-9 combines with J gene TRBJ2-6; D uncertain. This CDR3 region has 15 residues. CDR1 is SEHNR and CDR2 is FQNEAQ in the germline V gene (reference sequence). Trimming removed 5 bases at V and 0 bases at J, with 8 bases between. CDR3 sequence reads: CASSEPLSGANVLTF. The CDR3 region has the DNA TGTGCCAGCAGCGAACCTCTCTCTGGGGCCAACGTCCTGACTTTC.

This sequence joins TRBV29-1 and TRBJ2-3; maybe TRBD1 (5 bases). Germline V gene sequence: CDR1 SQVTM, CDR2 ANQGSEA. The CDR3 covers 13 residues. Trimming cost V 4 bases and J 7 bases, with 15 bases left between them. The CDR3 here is CSVVRAGSYTQYF. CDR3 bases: TGCAGCGTTGTCAGGGCAGGGTCCTATACGCAGTATTTT.

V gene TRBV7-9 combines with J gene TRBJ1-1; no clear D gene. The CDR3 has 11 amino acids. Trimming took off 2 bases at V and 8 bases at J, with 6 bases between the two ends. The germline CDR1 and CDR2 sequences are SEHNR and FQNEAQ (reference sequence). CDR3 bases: TGTGCCAGCAGCTTAAATTTCGAAGCTTTCTTT. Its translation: CASSLNFEAFF.